Below are 5 T cell receptor beta chains sequenced from a single sample in a study of T cells after yellow fever vaccination. TCRdb reanalysed the 5' RACE reads using MiXCR and keeps one entry per CDR3 protein. This repertoire shows around 600,000 distinct CDR3 sequences, approximately 13% found once; its top ten account for 15%. The starting material was PBMCs, obtained on the day of the yellow fever booster vaccination. These receptors all come from a man under 40 who received the YFV17D yellow fever vaccine.

This sequence joins TRBV3-1 and TRBJ2-4; 9 positions match TRBD2. V was clipped by 0 bases and J by 0 bases; unmatched bases: 15. CDR1 is LGHDT, CDR2 YNNKEL, per germline (reference sequence). The CDR3 contains 21 residues. The CDR3 nucleotides are TGTGCCAGCAGCCAAGATCGTTCTAGCGGGACCGAACCGATAGCCAAAAACATTCAGTACTTC. Translation gives CASSQDRSSGTEPIAKNIQYF.

The V call is TRBV10-1, the J call TRBJ2-1, with a possible D match to TRBD2 (6 bases). Deletions cut 0 bases from V and 4 bases from J, with 10 bases between. The V gene's germline CDR1 is WNHNN and CDR2 SYGVQD (reference sequence). The CDR3 extends over 15 amino acids. The CDR3 region is CASSESRDPYNEQFF. In DNA form, the CDR3 reads TGCGCCAGCAGTGAGTCGCGGGACCCGTACAATGAGCAGTTCTTC.

J is TRBJ1-2 and V is TRBV7-9; 8 bases match TRBD1. The V and J ends lost 5 bases and 8 bases, in that order; junction bases with no gene match: 16. The CDR3 is made up of 16 amino acids. Germline CDR1 reads SEHNR; CDR2 reads FQNEAQ (reference sequence). The DNA of the CDR3 is TGTGCCAGCAGCCCAGAGACAGGGGCCCTGTTCTGGGGCTACACCTTC. This sequence encodes CASSPETGALFWGYTF.

This clonotype was detected a few times. This sequence joins TRBV7-2 and TRBJ1-4; D is unresolved. CDR1 is SGHTA and CDR2 is FQGNSA in the germline V gene. V was clipped by 1 base and J by 1 base, with 10 bases between them. The length of the CDR3 is 16 residues. CDR3 sequence reads: CASSLGLGITNEKLFF. In DNA, the CDR3 is TGTGCCAGCAGCTTAGGATTGGGGATAACTAATGAAAAACTGTTTTTT. Full variable domain (outside the CDR3, taken from reference TRBV7-2 and TRBJ1-4): GAGVSQSPSNKVTEKGKDVELRCDPISGHTALYWYRQSLGQGLEFLIYFQGNSAPDKSGLPSDRFSAERTGGSVSTLTIQRTQQEDSAVYLCASSLGLGITNEKLFFGSGTQLSVL.

The genes are TRBV4-2 and TRBJ2-7; TRBD1 might be the D (6 bases). Germline assignment: CDR1 LGHNA and CDR2 YNFKEQ. The CDR3 totals 17 residues. V was trimmed by 1 base and J by 3 bases, leaving 19 bases between them. Written as DNA, the CDR3 is TGTGCCAGCAGCCAAGCATTGATACCCAGGGGTCTCTACGAGCAGTACTTC. Protein sequence: CASSQALIPRGLYEQYF.